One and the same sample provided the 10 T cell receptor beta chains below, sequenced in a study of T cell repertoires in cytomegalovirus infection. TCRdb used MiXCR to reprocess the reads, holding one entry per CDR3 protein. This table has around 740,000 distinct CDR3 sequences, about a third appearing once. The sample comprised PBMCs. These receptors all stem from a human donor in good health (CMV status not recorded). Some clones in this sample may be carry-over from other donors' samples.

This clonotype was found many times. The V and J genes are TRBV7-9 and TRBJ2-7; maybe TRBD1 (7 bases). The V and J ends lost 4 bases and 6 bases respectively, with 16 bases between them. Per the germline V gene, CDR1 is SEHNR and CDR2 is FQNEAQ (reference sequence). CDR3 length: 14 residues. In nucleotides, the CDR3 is TGTGCCAGCAGCTCTCCGGGGGACAGAGGCGAGCAGTACTTC. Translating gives CASSSPGDRGEQYF.

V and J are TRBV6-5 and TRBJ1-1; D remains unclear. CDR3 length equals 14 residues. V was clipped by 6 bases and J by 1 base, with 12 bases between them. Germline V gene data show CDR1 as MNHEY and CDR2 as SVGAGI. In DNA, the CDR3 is TGTGCCAGCAGGCCGCCGGCGGGGAACACTGAAGCTTTCTTT. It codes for CASRPPAGNTEAFF.

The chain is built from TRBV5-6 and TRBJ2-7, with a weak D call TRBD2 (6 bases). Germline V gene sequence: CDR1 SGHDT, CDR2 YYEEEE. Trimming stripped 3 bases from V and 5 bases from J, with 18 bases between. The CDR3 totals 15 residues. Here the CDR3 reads CASSYDPGGVNEQYF. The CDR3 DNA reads TGTGCCAGCAGCTATGACCCAGGCGGGGTGAACGAGCAGTACTTC. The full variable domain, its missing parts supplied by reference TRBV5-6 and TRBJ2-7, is DAGVTQSPTHLIKTRGQQVTLRCSPKSGHDTVSWYQQALGQGPQFIFQYYEEEERQRGNFPDRFSGHQFPNYSSELNVNALLLGDSALYLCASSYDPGGVNEQYFGPGTRLTVT.

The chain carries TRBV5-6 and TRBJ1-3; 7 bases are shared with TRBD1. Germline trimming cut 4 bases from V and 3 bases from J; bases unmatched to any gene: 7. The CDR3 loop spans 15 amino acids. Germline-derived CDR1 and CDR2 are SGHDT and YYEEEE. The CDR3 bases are TGTGCCAGCAGCGCCGGGACAGAAGTTGGAAACACCATATATTTT. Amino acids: CASSAGTEVGNTIYF.

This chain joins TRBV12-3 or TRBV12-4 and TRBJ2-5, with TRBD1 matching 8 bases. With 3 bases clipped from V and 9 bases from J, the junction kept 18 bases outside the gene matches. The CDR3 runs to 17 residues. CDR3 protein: CASSLLPGQDPKVAQYF. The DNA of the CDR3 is TGTGCCAGCAGTTTGCTACCGGGACAGGACCCCAAGGTGGCCCAGTACTTC.

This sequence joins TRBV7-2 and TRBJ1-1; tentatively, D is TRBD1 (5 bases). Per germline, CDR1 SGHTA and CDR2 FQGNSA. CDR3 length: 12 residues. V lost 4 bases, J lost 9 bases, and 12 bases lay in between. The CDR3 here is CASSSQGVQAFF. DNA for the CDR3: TGTGCCAGCAGCTCTCAGGGTGTTCAAGCTTTCTTT.

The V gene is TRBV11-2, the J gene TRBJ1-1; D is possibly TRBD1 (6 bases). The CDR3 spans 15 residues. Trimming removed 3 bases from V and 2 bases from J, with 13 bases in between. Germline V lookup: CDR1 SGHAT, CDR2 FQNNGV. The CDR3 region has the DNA TGTGCCAGCAGCTTTACTAGACAGGACAACACTGAAGCTTTCTTT. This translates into CASSFTRQDNTEAFF.

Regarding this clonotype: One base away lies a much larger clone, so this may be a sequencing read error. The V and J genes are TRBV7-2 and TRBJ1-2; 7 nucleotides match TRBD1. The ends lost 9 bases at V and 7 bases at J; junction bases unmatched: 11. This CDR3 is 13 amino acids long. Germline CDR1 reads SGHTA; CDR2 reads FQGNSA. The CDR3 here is CARSPTGPTGYTF. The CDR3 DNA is TGTGCCAGAAGCCCGACAGGGCCTACTGGCTACACCTTC.

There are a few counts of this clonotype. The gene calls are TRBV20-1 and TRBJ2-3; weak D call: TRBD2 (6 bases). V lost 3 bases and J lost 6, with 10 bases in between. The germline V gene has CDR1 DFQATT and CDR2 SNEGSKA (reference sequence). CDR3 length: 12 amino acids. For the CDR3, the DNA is TGCAGTGCTAGGGGGGGTGGGGATACGCAGTATTTT. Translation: CSARGGGDTQYF.

The CDR3 DNA follows: TGTGCCAGTAGTATGGCAGGGCTAAATTCCTACGAGCAGTACTTC. Its translation: CASSMAGLNSYEQYF. The chain carries TRBV19 and TRBJ2-7, with a tentative D call TRBD1 (5 bases). The germline V and J ends were trimmed by 3 bases and 1 base, with 13 bases remaining between them. Per germline, CDR1 LNHDA and CDR2 SQIVND (reference sequence). The CDR3 totals 15 residues.